A single sample gave rise to the 4 T cell receptor beta chains below, sequenced in a study of blood T cells in healthy people across ages (dated by TCRdb to the mid-2010s). Libraries came from 5' RACE. Sequenced on an Illumina HiSeq 2500. A second 7 to 11 cycle PCR used a sample-barcoded 5' primer and a J-beta primer mix. Through fastp at Q25 and MiXCR, TCRdb rebuilt clones from the public reads, retaining in-frame beta chains. Each CDR3 protein gets just one entry, which takes the most common genes and DNA from the rows behind it. The sample has hundreds of thousands of distinct CDR3 sequences on record, 32% of them singletons. The top ten clonotypes cover 15% of the sample. The source material was blood. The receptors shown here come from a woman of 80 years or more in good health. Donor details come from another sample of the same person, matched by shared clones.

This clonotype was recorded many times. The chain employs TRBV2 and TRBJ2-3; tentative D call: TRBD2 (7 bases). There are 14 residues in the CDR3. Trimming took 7 bases from V and 3 from J, leaving 14 bases between them. The germline V gene has CDR1 SNHLY and CDR2 FYNNEI. The CDR3, as DNA: TGTGCCAGCATCGAGGGGGGGGGGACAGATACGCAGTATTTT. This encodes CASIEGGGTDTQYF.

This clonotype was observed at least ten times. V usage is TRBV5-1 and J usage is TRBJ2-5; weak D call: TRBD2 (7 bases). V was shortened by 1 base and J by 5 bases, with 15 bases between the two germline ends. The CDR3 totals 15 residues. The germline V gene encodes CDR1 SGHRS and CDR2 YFSETQ. CDR3 coding DNA: TGCGCCAGCAGCTTGAACGGGGGGCCGGGGGAGACCCAGTACTTC. Its translation is CASSLNGGPGETQYF.

The chain recombines TRBV29-1 with TRBJ2-5; 9 bases agree with TRBD2. Germline V lookup: CDR1 SQVTM, CDR2 ANQGSEA. V dropped 3 bases and J dropped 10; count of bases not matched to a gene: 9. The CDR3 loop spans 13 amino acids. The CDR3 spells CSVDKAGGRDQYF. CDR3 nucleotides: TGCAGCGTTGACAAAGCGGGGGGACGGGACCAGTACTTC.

Of note for this clonotype: The junction departs from germline at one end; a sequencing error may be responsible. The chain joins TRBV11-2 to TRBJ2-7; D is unclear. The CDR3 is 12 residues long. Germline CDR1 SGHAT, CDR2 FQNNGV. The CDR3 loop is CVSSLGDYEQYF. The CDR3 nucleotides read TGTGTCAGCAGCTTAGGTGACTACGAGCAGTACTTC.